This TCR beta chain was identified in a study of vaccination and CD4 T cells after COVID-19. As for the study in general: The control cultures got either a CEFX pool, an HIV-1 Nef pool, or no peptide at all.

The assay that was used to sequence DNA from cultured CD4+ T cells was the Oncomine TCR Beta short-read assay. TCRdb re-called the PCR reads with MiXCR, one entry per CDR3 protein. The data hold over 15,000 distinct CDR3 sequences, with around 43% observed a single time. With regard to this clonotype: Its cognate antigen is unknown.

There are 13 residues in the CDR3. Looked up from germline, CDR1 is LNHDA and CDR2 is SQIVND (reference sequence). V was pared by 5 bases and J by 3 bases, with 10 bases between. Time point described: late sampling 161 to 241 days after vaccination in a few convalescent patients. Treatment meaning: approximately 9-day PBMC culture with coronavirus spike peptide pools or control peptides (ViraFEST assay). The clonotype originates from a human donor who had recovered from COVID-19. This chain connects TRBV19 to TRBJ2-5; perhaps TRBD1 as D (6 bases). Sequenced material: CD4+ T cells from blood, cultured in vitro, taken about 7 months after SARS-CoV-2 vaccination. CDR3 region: CASSVRTEETQYF. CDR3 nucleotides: TGTGCCAGTAGTGTACGGACAGAAGAGACCCAGTACTTC.